This T cell receptor (beta chain) was retrieved from a study of control samples from healthy donors and cancer patients. TCRdb's copy holds only in-frame clones and misses some; the assay was immunoSEQ multiplex PCR. The sample lists over 100,000 clones, approximately 90% occurring once. The length of the CDR3 is 15 residues. Trimming cost V 6 bases and J 6 bases, with 18 bases left between them. Germline-derived CDR1 and CDR2 are SGHTA and FQGNSA. The V call is TRBV7-2, the J call TRBJ1-5, with D perhaps matching TRBD1 (6 bases). The sample comprised blood. The sequence was collected from a man aged 45-65 years in good health. For the CDR3, the DNA is TGTGCCAGCAGTCCTACAGGGTTCGCGGCTCAGCCCCAGCATTTT. Translation gives CASSPTGFAAQPQHF.